This TCR beta chain is drawn from a study of graft-versus-host responses after intestinal transplantation. Overall study: Isolated intestinal, liver-intestinal, or multivisceral transplants had been given to the recipients. Every recipient had anti-thymocyte globulin induction and roughly 3 years of tacrolimus plus steroids. Study-level results: Present in recipient marrow, GvH clones included some that appeared first in ileum or blood.

Sequencing was performed with immunoSEQ multiplex PCR; in TCRdb, only in-frame clones are kept and a portion is missing. The sample shows 65,000 to 90,000 clones, approximately 90% of them seen only once. Concerning this clone itself: Its antigen is not identified.

Germline CDR1 reads GTSNPN; CDR2 reads SVGIG (reference sequence). The CDR3 totals 13 residues. The trim removed 0 bases at V and 5 bases at J, leaving 4 bases unmatched. The chain employs TRBV30 and TRBJ2-7; 7 bases line up with TRBD2. The TCR originated in a human donor who was the organ donor for an intestinal transplant. The specimen was unstimulated CD8+ T cells sorted from spleen or lymph node cells, collected before transplant. The CDR3 here is CAWSVAGAHEQYF. The CDR3 nucleotides read TGTGCCTGGAGTGTTGCGGGAGCCCACGAGCAGTACTTC.